The rows below give T cell receptor beta chains drawn from one sample of a study of early T cells in non-severe SARS-CoV-2 infection. One entry per CDR3 protein results from TCRdb running MiXCR on the 5' RACE reads. The data show about 22,000 distinct CDR3 sequences, with around 4.3% seen just once and around 21% held by the top ten. Material: whole blood. The receptors were gathered from an adult who was a healthcare worker with PCR-confirmed SARS-CoV-2 infection or an uninfected control (not recorded which). CDR3s include the opening cysteine and the closing phenylalanine or tryptophan. Fields, in order: J gene, V gene, D gene, clone size, CDR3 DNA, CDR3 protein. A D gene is named only where the DNA matches it firmly. For some rows the clone size is stated as once, few or many, or as a class when expanded; others skip it.

J: TRBJ2-7
V: TRBV5-1
D: TRBD2
size: few
DNA: TGCGCCAGCAGCTTGGCCGCTCTACTAGCGGGACCCTCCTACGAGCAGTACTTC
CDR3: CASSLAALLAGPSYEQYF

J: TRBJ2-3
V: TRBV7-9
D: TRBD2
size: many
DNA: TGTGCCAGCAGCCCGACTAGCAGCACGCAGTATTTT
CDR3: CASSPTSSTQYF

J: TRBJ2-3
V: TRBV29-1
D: TRBD2
size: many
DNA: TGCAGCGTTGGACTAGCGGGGAGCACAGATACGCAGTATTTT
CDR3: CSVGLAGSTDTQYF

J: TRBJ2-7
V: TRBV21-1
D: .
size: many
DNA: TGTGCCAGCAGCAAAGGTCGGTTCCAGGCGCCGCTCTACGAGCAGTACTTC
CDR3: CASSKGRFQAPLYEQYF

J: TRBJ1-2
V: TRBV12-3/TRBV12-4
D: TRBD1
size: many
DNA: TGTGCCAGCAGTATGAGGACAGGCGACTATGGCTACACCTTC
CDR3: CASSMRTGDYGYTF

J: TRBJ2-4
V: TRBV20-1
D: TRBD1
size: many
DNA: TGCAGTGCTAGATCAGGGGGAGCCAAAAACATTCAGTACTTC
CDR3: CSARSGGAKNIQYF

J: TRBJ2-7
V: TRBV25-1
D: .
size: many
DNA: TGTGCCAGCACTGGGGGCCTCTACGAGCAGTACTTC
CDR3: CASTGGLYEQYF

J: TRBJ2-3
V: TRBV28
D: TRBD2
size: .
DNA: TGTGCCAGCAGTCGTTGGACTAGCGGGAGAACTGATACGCAGTATTTT
CDR3: CASSRWTSGRTDTQYF

J: TRBJ2-7
V: TRBV4-2
D: TRBD2
size: .
DNA: TGTGCCAGCAGCCAAGATCTAGCGGGAGTATCCTACGAGCAGTACTTC
CDR3: CASSQDLAGVSYEQYF

J: TRBJ2-2
V: TRBV5-1
D: TRBD1
size: .
DNA: TGCGCCAGCAGCTCAGGACAGGGAGCGAACACCGGGGAGCTGTTTTTT
CDR3: CASSSGQGANTGELFF

J: TRBJ2-1
V: TRBV6-2/TRBV6-3
D: TRBD2
size: few
DNA: TGTGCCAGCAATGGGCGGGAGGCTCCCTACAATGAGCAGTTCTTC
CDR3: CASNGREAPYNEQFF

J: TRBJ2-7
V: TRBV5-1
D: TRBD1
size: .
DNA: TGCGCCAGCAGCCGGGACAGGGGTTCCCACGAGCAGTACTTC
CDR3: CASSRDRGSHEQYF

J: TRBJ2-3
V: TRBV14
D: .
size: many
DNA: TGTGCCAGCAGCCAAAGGGTAGTGACAGATACGCAGTATTTT
CDR3: CASSQRVVTDTQYF

J: TRBJ1-1
V: TRBV29-1
D: .
size: many
DNA: TGCAGCGTTGAACTTGTGGGGGTCGGGGCTGAAGCTTTCTTT
CDR3: CSVELVGVGAEAFF

J: TRBJ1-6
V: TRBV28
D: .
size: many
DNA: TGTGCCAGCAGAGACGTCGGGTCACCCCTCCACTTT
CDR3: CASRDVGSPLHF

J: TRBJ2-1
V: TRBV20-1
D: TRBD2
size: .
DNA: TGCAGTGCTAGCCCACTAGCGGGAGGGAACAATGAGCAGTTCTTC
CDR3: CSASPLAGGNNEQFF

J: TRBJ2-7
V: TRBV5-1
D: .
size: many
DNA: TGCGCCAGCAGACCCAACTCACTTCGGGAGCAGTACTTC
CDR3: CASRPNSLREQYF

J: TRBJ2-7
V: TRBV7-2
D: TRBD1
size: many
DNA: TGTGCCAGCAGCTTAGCCGGGACAGGGGATTTCGAGCAGTACTTC
CDR3: CASSLAGTGDFEQYF

J: TRBJ1-2
V: TRBV6-2/TRBV6-3
D: .
size: many
DNA: TGTGCCAGCAGTTCCAAAGGACGGCATGGCTACACCTTC
CDR3: CASSSKGRHGYTF

J: TRBJ1-2
V: TRBV6-2/TRBV6-3
D: .
size: many
DNA: TGTGCCAGCAGTCCGACACCACCTTACCCCCCTGGCTACACCTTC
CDR3: CASSPTPPYPPGYTF

J: TRBJ2-5
V: TRBV28
D: .
size: many
DNA: TGTGCCACCACAGGTCCCCGGGGAGAGACCCAGTACTTC
CDR3: CATTGPRGETQYF

J: TRBJ2-1
V: TRBV7-6
D: TRBD1
size: many
DNA: TGTGCCAGCAGCTTAGCCTCCGGGACAGGGTTATACAATGAGCAGTTCTTC
CDR3: CASSLASGTGLYNEQFF

J: TRBJ1-4
V: TRBV3-1
D: TRBD1
size: many
DNA: TGTGCCAGCAGCCAAGAGGGGACAGCGGGTAATGAAAAACTGTTTTTT
CDR3: CASSQEGTAGNEKLFF

J: TRBJ2-7
V: TRBV11-2
D: TRBD2
size: .
DNA: TGTGTCAGCAGCTCGGGACTAGCCTACGAGCAGTACTTC
CDR3: CVSSSGLAYEQYF

J: TRBJ2-2
V: TRBV6-5
D: .
size: few
DNA: TGTGCCAGCAGTTTGGGGGCGAGCACCGGGGAGCTGTTTTTT
CDR3: CASSLGASTGELFF

J: TRBJ1-3
V: TRBV12-3/TRBV12-4
D: .
size: many
DNA: TGTGCCAGCAGAACGGGGTCCTCTGGAAACACCATATATTTT
CDR3: CASRTGSSGNTIYF

J: TRBJ2-2
V: TRBV7-8
D: .
size: many
DNA: TGTGCCAGCAGCTTAGCGCAGGGGAACACCGGGGAGCTGTTTTTT
CDR3: CASSLAQGNTGELFF

J: TRBJ1-5
V: TRBV6-2/TRBV6-3
D: .
size: many
DNA: TGTGCCAGCAGTTACGGCGGGGCCCCCGAGGATCAGCCCCAGCATTTT
CDR3: CASSYGGAPEDQPQHF

J: TRBJ1-6
V: TRBV7-3
D: TRBD1
size: .
DNA: TGTGCCAGCAGCTTGGAGGGGGCTTGGAATTCACCCCTCCACTTT
CDR3: CASSLEGAWNSPLHF

J: TRBJ2-1
V: TRBV2
D: TRBD1
size: many
DNA: TGTGCCAGCGCTTCGGACAGGGGAAATGAGCAGTTCTTC
CDR3: CASASDRGNEQFF

J: TRBJ1-2
V: TRBV10-2
D: .
size: many
DNA: TGCGCCAGCAGTGACCCATCGACCTATGGCTACACCTTC
CDR3: CASSDPSTYGYTF

J: TRBJ1-5
V: TRBV12-5
D: TRBD1
size: many
DNA: TGTGCTAGTGGTTTGGGAGGACAGGGGGCTTCCTATAGCAATCAGCCCCAGCATTTT
CDR3: CASGLGGQGASYSNQPQHF

J: TRBJ1-6
V: TRBV6-2/TRBV6-3
D: .
size: few
DNA: TGTGCCAGCAGTCCGGACAGTGATAATTCACCCCTCCACTTT
CDR3: CASSPDSDNSPLHF

J: TRBJ2-7
V: TRBV29-1
D: TRBD1
size: many
DNA: TGCAGCGTTGTCAAGGCAGGGACAGGGACCTACGAGCAGTACTTC
CDR3: CSVVKAGTGTYEQYF

J: TRBJ2-1
V: TRBV6-5
D: TRBD2
size: many
DNA: TGTGCCACCCGACTAGCGGGAGTAGGTGAGCAGTTCTTC
CDR3: CATRLAGVGEQFF

J: TRBJ2-1
V: TRBV29-1
D: .
size: .
DNA: TGCAGCACCTGGAGGGCCGCGGAGAATGAGCAGTTCTTC
CDR3: CSTWRAAENEQFF

J: TRBJ2-3
V: TRBV11-3
D: TRBD2
size: many
DNA: TGTGCCAGCAGCCTTAGCGGGAGTGACACAGATACGCAGTATTTT
CDR3: CASSLSGSDTDTQYF

J: TRBJ2-7
V: TRBV5-6
D: .
size: many
DNA: TGTGCCAGCAGCTTGCCCAGCGGAACATACGAGCAGTACTTC
CDR3: CASSLPSGTYEQYF

J: TRBJ2-6
V: TRBV28
D: .
size: many
DNA: TGTGCCAGTGCCAGAGCGGGCGGGGCCAACGTCCTGACTTTC
CDR3: CASARAGGANVLTF

J: TRBJ1-3
V: TRBV28
D: TRBD1
size: few
DNA: TGTGCCAGCAGCACCACAGGGGTCTCTGGAAACACCATATATTTT
CDR3: CASSTTGVSGNTIYF

J: TRBJ1-6
V: TRBV7-7
D: .
size: few
DNA: TGTGCTAGCAGCTTAGGGGGAAGTTCACCCCTCCACTTT
CDR3: CASSLGGSSPLHF

J: TRBJ2-3
V: TRBV10-2
D: .
size: few
DNA: TGCGCCAGCAGCTCCGGGACCAAAGTTAGCACAGATACGCAGTATTTT
CDR3: CASSSGTKVSTDTQYF

J: TRBJ2-1
V: TRBV7-8
D: TRBD2
size: many
DNA: TGTGCCAGCAGCTTATTGGGGACTAGCTCCCATGAGCAGTTCTTC
CDR3: CASSLLGTSSHEQFF

J: TRBJ1-1
V: TRBV2
D: .
size: many
DNA: TGTGCCAGCAGTTATAGACAGGTGACCGCTGAAGCTTTCTTT
CDR3: CASSYRQVTAEAFF

J: TRBJ2-3
V: TRBV7-6
D: .
size: .
DNA: TGTGCCAGCAGCTTAGCGGAGGCAGATACGCAGTATTTT
CDR3: CASSLAEADTQYF

J: TRBJ2-2
V: TRBV7-6
D: TRBD2
size: many
DNA: TGTGCCAGCAGCAAGGGGACTAGCGGGATCGGGACCGGGGAGCTGTTTTTT
CDR3: CASSKGTSGIGTGELFF

J: TRBJ2-1
V: TRBV28
D: .
size: few
DNA: TGTGCCAGCAGTCCACCCAGGGGCGGGGATGAGCAGTTCTTC
CDR3: CASSPPRGGDEQFF

J: TRBJ2-7
V: TRBV28
D: .
size: many
DNA: TGTGCCAGCCATCGGAACTCCTACGAGCAGTACTTC
CDR3: CASHRNSYEQYF

J: TRBJ2-1
V: TRBV29-1
D: .
size: many
DNA: TGCAGCGTTTTCGGGGGAGTGGGGTCTGGCAATGAGCAGTTCTTC
CDR3: CSVFGGVGSGNEQFF

J: TRBJ1-1
V: TRBV30
D: .
size: many
DNA: TGTGCCTGGAGTGTCGGTGTGAACACTGAAGCTTTCTTT
CDR3: CAWSVGVNTEAFF

J: TRBJ1-1
V: TRBV15
D: .
size: many
DNA: TGTGCCACCAGCAGAGATACTGCGGGGACTGAAGCTTTCTTT
CDR3: CATSRDTAGTEAFF

J: TRBJ1-1
V: TRBV12-3/TRBV12-4
D: TRBD1
size: many
DNA: TGTGCCAGCAGTTTGGGGACAGAGAACACTGAAGCTTTCTTT
CDR3: CASSLGTENTEAFF

J: TRBJ1-2
V: TRBV6-1
D: .
size: many
DNA: TGTGCCAGCAGTGAATATACGGACGGCTATGGCTACACCTTC
CDR3: CASSEYTDGYGYTF

J: TRBJ2-5
V: TRBV12-5
D: TRBD2
size: many
DNA: TGTGCTAGTGGGGTTAGCGGGAGGGGAGAGACCCAGTACTTC
CDR3: CASGVSGRGETQYF

J: TRBJ1-2
V: TRBV4-1
D: TRBD1
size: many
DNA: TGCGCCAGCAGCAGCCGGGACAGGGGCCCCAATAACTATGGCTACACCTTC
CDR3: CASSSRDRGPNNYGYTF

J: TRBJ1-4
V: TRBV7-8
D: .
size: many
DNA: TGTGCCAGCAGCTTGCCGGCAGCTGATTATGAAAAACTGTTTTTT
CDR3: CASSLPAADYEKLFF

J: TRBJ1-2
V: TRBV29-1
D: TRBD1
size: few
DNA: TGCAGCGTTGAAACAGGGGCCATATCCACCTTC
CDR3: CSVETGAISTF

J: TRBJ2-7
V: TRBV7-9
D: .
size: few
DNA: TGTGCCAGCAGCTTTTACTACGAGCAGTACTTC
CDR3: CASSFYYEQYF

J: TRBJ2-1
V: TRBV7-9
D: TRBD1
size: many
DNA: TGTGCCAGCACCAACGGACAGGGGGGGTTAGATGAGCAGTTCTTC
CDR3: CASTNGQGGLDEQFF

J: TRBJ2-5
V: TRBV30
D: .
size: many
DNA: TGTGCCTGGATGACCGATCCGGGACACCTCCAAGAGACCCAGTACTTC
CDR3: CAWMTDPGHLQETQYF